This TCR beta chain was captured in a study of T cells in Graves' hyperthyroidism and ophthalmopathy. This clonotype appeared once. Its antigen is still unknown. Study results and limitations: Ophthalmopathy prediction by the model preceded onset by a median roughly 6.3 months.

Orbital computed tomography, thyroid ultrasound, serum thyroxine and TRAb, and clinical symptoms together informed the diagnoses. The TCR beta CDR3 regions underwent amplification using RNA transcripts as the source. HTBI primers were employed in a first-round RT-PCR of the TCR CDR3. One entry per CDR3 protein, called by TCRdb with MiXCR from the multiplex PCR reads. The data show hundreds of thousands of distinct CDR3 sequences, about 16% seen once. Trimming shortened V by 11 bases and J by 8 bases, and 19 bases separated the two germline ends. Germline V CDR1 and CDR2: SNHLY, FYNNEI. This CDR3 is 13 amino acids long.

The chain carries TRBV2 and TRBJ2-1; D unclear. The sample taken for sequencing was blood. The receptor was derived from a man in his forties or fifties with Graves' hyperthyroidism. The chain's CDR3 is CAVNTATGDEQFF. The CDR3 nucleotides read TGTGCCGTCAACACAGCTACGGGCGATGAGCAGTTCTTC.